The 31 T cell receptor beta chains presented below share a single source sample, sequenced in a study of blood T cell repertoires in COVID-19. Assay used: immunoSEQ multiplex PCR; TCRdb lists only in-frame clones, some missing. Of around 200,000 clones detected, around 82% appear once; the ten largest clones hold approximately 7.4%. The sample taken for sequencing was PBMCs or T cells enriched from blood (not recorded which). The receptors shown here come from a woman between 40 and 55 years old with acute COVID-19.

The rearrangement links TRBV7-3 to TRBJ2-7; TRBD2 matches at 8 bases. The CDR3 is 14 residues long. Germline trimming cut 5 bases from V and 0 bases from J; bases unmatched to any gene: 3. The germline CDR1 and CDR2 sequences are SGHTA and FQGTGA. In nucleotides, the CDR3 is TGTGCCAGCAGCCCCCTAGCGGGCTCCTACGAGCAGTACTTC. This translates into CASSPLAGSYEQYF.

This clone was detected only a few times. The V and J genes are TRBV6-5 and TRBJ1-1; D unresolved. Germline CDR1 reads MNHEY; CDR2 reads SVGAGI. CDR3 size: 11 residues. Deletions cut 4 bases from V and 11 bases from J, with 11 bases between. This chain's CDR3 is CASSFRGRAFF. The CDR3 region has the DNA TGTGCCAGCAGTTTTCGGGGAAGGGCTTTCTTT.

The chain has TRBV9 and TRBJ2-7; a possible D gene is TRBD1 (7 bases). Between the trimmed V and J ends, which lost 4 bases and 4 bases, there was a span of 15 bases. The CDR3 runs 14 residues. In germline, CDR1 is SGDLS, CDR2 YYNGEE. The CDR3 DNA reads as TGTGCCAGCAGCAGGGGGCTGGGGGGATACGAGCAGTACTTC. It translates to CASSRGLGGYEQYF.

The chain carries TRBV20-1 and TRBJ2-1; possibly TRBD1 for D (6 bases). CDR1 and CDR2 from the germline V gene are DFQATT and SNEGSKA (reference sequence). This CDR3 contains 11 residues. The V and J ends lost 5 bases and 12 bases respectively, with 14 bases between them. This CDR3 reads CSASGQPGQFF. CDR3 coding DNA: TGCAGTGCTTCAGGACAGCCGGGGCAGTTCTTC.

Regarding this clone: One junction end disagrees with the germline gene, perhaps due to a read error. The rearrangement joins TRBV5-1 to TRBJ1-6; 9 nucleotides match TRBD1. This CDR3 is 14 amino acids long. Germline CDR1 reads SGHRS; CDR2 reads YFSETQ. The CDR3 loop reads CAGSLDRGQSPLHF. The CDR3 coding sequence is TGCGCCGGCAGCTTGGACAGGGGTCAATCACCCCTCCACTTT.

A few counts support this clone. The V and J genes are TRBV3-1 (or the pseudogene TRBV3-2) and TRBJ1-6; TRBD1 is a possible D gene (6 bases). V was cut by 0 bases and J by 5 bases, with 11 bases left in between. The CDR3 spans 16 residues. The germline gives CDR1 LGHDT, CDR2 YNNKEL (reference sequence). CDR3 sequence reads: CASSQDLGADNSPLHF. CDR3 coding DNA: TGTGCCAGCAGCCAAGATCTGGGGGCTGATAATTCACCCCTCCACTTT.

The chain employs TRBV5-4 and TRBJ1-1, with D maybe TRBD1 (5 bases). The CDR3 consists of 14 residues. The germline CDR1 and CDR2 sequences are SGHNT and YYREEE (reference sequence). V was cut by 0 bases and J by 1 base, with 7 bases left in between. The CDR3 sequence: CASSLGQPNTEAFF. CDR3 DNA sequence: TGTGCCAGCAGCTTGGGACAGCCGAACACTGAAGCTTTCTTT.

This clone was observed at least ten times. This chain connects TRBV2 to TRBJ2-5; weak D call: TRBD2 (6 bases). V lost 7 bases, J lost 2 bases, and 20 bases lay in between. The CDR3 is 16 residues long. From germline, CDR1 is SNHLY and CDR2 FYNNEI. The CDR3 bases are TGTGCCAGCACCCTAGGGAGTAGCGGCTCACAAGAGACCCAGTACTTC. Protein product: CASTLGSSGSQETQYF.

The CDR3 coding sequence is TGTGCCAGCAGCTTAGCCCCCACGGGACTAGCAGGCATCTACGAGCAGTACTTC. Translated, it gives CASSLAPTGLAGIYEQYF. The chain employs TRBV7-9 and TRBJ2-7; TRBD2 matches 9 bases. With V trimmed by 0 bases and J by 3 bases, 12 bases remained unmatched. The CDR3 contains 18 residues. Germline CDR1 is SEHNR and CDR2 is FQNEAQ (reference sequence). The full variable domain, its missing parts supplied by reference TRBV7-9 and TRBJ2-7, is DTGVSQNPRHKITKRGQNVTFRCDPISEHNRLYWYRQTLGQGPEFLTYFQNEAQLEKSRLLSDRFSAERPKGSFSTLEIQRTEQGDSAMYLCASSLAPTGLAGIYEQYFGPGTRLTVT.

This clone was detected only a few times. This chain joins TRBV19 and TRBJ1-5, with D hard to call. CDR1 is LNHDA and CDR2 is SQIVND in the germline V gene (reference sequence). The CDR3 has 15 amino acids. Trimming cost V 2 bases and J 1 base, with 9 bases left between them. CDR3 sequence reads: CASSISRGSNQPQHF. For the CDR3, the DNA is TGTGCCAGTAGTATAAGTCGAGGGAGCAATCAGCCCCAGCATTTT.

This clone came up once. This chain connects TRBV28 to TRBJ1-2, with 9 positions matching TRBD1. The J segment lost 6 bases and the V segment lost 2 bases, leaving 10 bases of the junction unmatched. CDR3 length equals 16 residues. The germline gives CDR1 MDHEN, CDR2 SYDVKM. DNA for the CDR3: TGTGCCAGCAGTTTAGGCGCGGGGACAGGGATGAATGGCTACACCTTC. Its protein product is CASSLGAGTGMNGYTF.

This clone showed up many times. The chain carries TRBV7-3 and TRBJ1-2, with no clear D. Trimming removed 5 bases at V and 0 bases at J, with 10 bases between. The CDR3 length is 14 residues. In germline, CDR1 is SGHTA, CDR2 FQGTGA. CDR3 bases: TGTGCCAGCAGCCCTGGACTGTCTAACTATGGCTACACCTTC. Encoded protein: CASSPGLSNYGYTF.

The J gene is TRBJ1-2, the V gene TRBV4-1; no firm D call. The V gene's germline CDR1 is MGHRA and CDR2 YSYEKL. Deletions cut 5 bases from V and 4 bases from J, with 14 bases between. This CDR3 has 14 residues. The CDR3 DNA follows: TGCGCCAGCAGCTCAGGATCGGGAATCTATGGCTACACCTTC. This codes for CASSSGSGIYGYTF.

This chain links TRBV4-1 with TRBJ1-2; no clear D. Germline-derived CDR1 and CDR2 are MGHRA and YSYEKL. The CDR3 runs 14 residues. Trimming left V 0 bases short and J 4 bases short, with 9 bases between. DNA of the CDR3: TGCGCCAGCAGCCAAGATCAGAGGGCCTATGGCTACACCTTC. Translating it yields CASSQDQRAYGYTF.

CDR3 bases: TGCAGCGCCCCGACAGGGGGGTCTAATGAAAAACTGTTTTTT. As protein: CSAPTGGSNEKLFF. The genes are TRBV29-1 and TRBJ1-4, with 9 positions matching TRBD1. This CDR3 comprises 14 residues. With V trimmed by 7 bases and J by 3 bases, 6 bases remained unmatched. Per the germline V gene, CDR1 is SQVTM and CDR2 is ANQGSEA.

The gene calls are TRBV23-1 and TRBJ2-1, with D possibly TRBD1 on 5 matching bases. TRBV23-1 is identified as an open reading frame with a role that is uncertain. This CDR3 spans 16 amino acids. V dropped 0 bases and J dropped 2 bases, with 11 bases sitting between them. This chain's CDR3 is CASSQSLDRAYNEQFF. The CDR3 DNA sequence: TGCGCCAGCAGTCAATCCCTAGACAGAGCCTACAATGAGCAGTTCTTC.

This clone appeared a few times. The gene calls are TRBV10-3 and TRBJ1-3; 10 nucleotides match TRBD1. Germline V gene lookup returns CDR1 ENHRY and CDR2 SYGVKD. The CDR3 is 17 amino acids. V was clipped by 11 bases and J by 0 bases; unmatched bases: 13. DNA for the CDR3: TGTGCCTCCGTTAGGGGACAGGGGCCCTCCTCTGGAAACACCATATATTTT. As protein: CASVRGQGPSSGNTIYF.

This chain connects TRBV3-1 (or the pseudogene TRBV3-2) to TRBJ1-3; D not certain. CDR3 length: 14 amino acids. The ends were cut back, 4 bases at V and 0 bases at J, with 7 bases in the middle. From germline, CDR1 is LGHDT and CDR2 YNNKEL (reference sequence). CDR3 bases: TGTGCCAGCAGCCGGAGCAGCTCTGGAAACACCATATATTTT. As protein: CASSRSSSGNTIYF.

This sequence joins TRBV5-1 and TRBJ1-1, with D tentatively TRBD1 (5 bases). Germline V gene lookup returns CDR1 SGHRS and CDR2 YFSETQ. V was shortened by 0 bases and J by 6 bases, with 18 bases between the two germline ends. The CDR3 is 16 amino acids. The CDR3 protein is CASSLVNWGGSAEAFF. The CDR3 DNA is TGCGCCAGCAGCTTGGTGAACTGGGGGGGTTCTGCTGAAGCTTTCTTT.

The chain has TRBV30 and TRBJ2-6; the match to TRBD2 covers 10 bases. The V segment lost 5 bases and the J segment 2 bases; nucleotides outside the gene matches: 6. Germline CDR1 reads GTSNPN; CDR2 reads SVGIG (reference sequence). This CDR3 spans 16 amino acids. CDR3 coding DNA: TGTGCCTGGCTAGCGGGGGCGGAGGCTGGGGCCAACGTCCTGACTTTC. Encoded protein: CAWLAGAEAGANVLTF.

V is TRBV6-5 and J is TRBJ2-3, with 13 positions matching TRBD2. V dropped 6 bases and J dropped 6; count of bases not matched to a gene: 6. Germline assignment: CDR1 MNHEY and CDR2 SVGAGI. The CDR3 is made up of 15 amino acids. The CDR3 loop reads CASSRTSGRVDTQYF. Written as DNA, the CDR3 is TGTGCCAGCAGCCGAACTAGCGGGAGGGTGGATACGCAGTATTTT.

The chain joins TRBV10-3 to TRBJ2-2; TRBD2 aligns across 11 bases. CDR3 length: 18 residues. Trimming at V came to 5 bases and at J to 8 bases, leaving 16 bases not matched to a gene. Germline CDR1 and CDR2: ENHRY and SYGVKD. For the CDR3, the DNA is TGTGCCATCAGTAACACAGGGACTAGCGGACCCCTACCTGGGGAGCTGTTTTTT. Translated, it gives CAISNTGTSGPLPGELFF.

The chain is built from TRBV29-1 and TRBJ2-1; TRBD2 matches 11 bases. Germline CDR1 reads SQVTM; CDR2 reads ANQGSEA. The CDR3 has 15 residues. J gave up 2 bases and V 7 bases, and 7 bases lay outside the gene matches. The CDR3 is CSATPTSGTYNEQFF. The CDR3 DNA follows: TGCAGCGCTACCCCGACTAGCGGGACCTACAATGAGCAGTTCTTC.

The rearrangement joins TRBV27 to TRBJ2-1; no reliable D call. CDR3 length: 12 residues. The V gene's germline CDR1 is MNHEY and CDR2 SMNVEV (reference sequence). V was shortened by 4 bases and J by 4 bases, with 5 bases between the two germline ends. The CDR3 protein is CASSSQYNEQFF. The CDR3 region has the DNA TGTGCCAGCAGTTCCCAATACAATGAGCAGTTCTTC.

The chain employs TRBV14 and TRBJ2-1; D is perhaps TRBD1 (5 bases). The germline CDR1 and CDR2 sequences are SGHDN and FVKESK. V shed 0 bases and J shed 2 bases, with 5 bases lying between them. The CDR3 loop spans 14 amino acids. The CDR3 DNA reads as TGTGCCAGCAGCCAAGAAGGGGCCTACAATGAGCAGTTCTTC. Residues: CASSQEGAYNEQFF.

This chain connects TRBV5-6 to TRBJ2-7; D might be TRBD1 (5 bases). Trimming removed 0 bases at V and 2 bases at J, with 24 bases between. Germline lookup yields CDR1 SGHDT and CDR2 YYEEEE. There are 19 residues in the CDR3. The CDR3 bases are TGTGCCAGCAGCTTGGACCAGGGTCTGAGGTCAGCCATCCCCTACGAGCAGTACTTC. Its protein is CASSLDQGLRSAIPYEQYF.

A note on this clone: The junction does not match germline at one end; this may be a read error. The same CDR3 arises from other DNA sequences in this sample as well. J is TRBJ2-3 and V is TRBV9; D is unclear. Germline-derived CDR1 and CDR2 are SGDLS and YYNGEE. The CDR3 loop spans 13 amino acids. The CDR3 region has the DNA TGTGCCAGCAGCGTTAGCAGCACCGATACGCAGTATTTT. This gives the protein CASSVSSTDTQYF.

The rearrangement joins TRBV2 to TRBJ2-6; D perhaps matches TRBD1 (5 bases). V lost 1 base, J lost 1 base, and 11 bases lay in between. The CDR3 consists of 17 residues. The germline V gene has CDR1 SNHLY and CDR2 FYNNEI. CDR3 coding DNA: TGTGCCAGCAGTGAAGGTCCCCCAGGGTCTGGGGCCAACGTCCTGACTTTC. Its protein is CASSEGPPGSGANVLTF.

The J gene is TRBJ2-1, the V gene TRBV7-3, with TRBD1 matching over 10 bases. The ends lost 5 bases at V and 7 bases at J; junction bases unmatched: 11. Germline CDR1 reads SGHTA; CDR2 reads FQGTGA. The CDR3 is made up of 16 amino acids. The CDR3 DNA is TGTGCCAGCAGCCAAACGGGACAGGGGCTTCGGAATGAGCAGTTCTTC. It specifies CASSQTGQGLRNEQFF.

J is TRBJ1-1 and V is TRBV9; TRBD1 matches 11 bases. The germline gives CDR1 SGDLS, CDR2 YYNGEE. Trimming took 3 bases from V and 5 from J; bases not matched to a gene: 9. This CDR3 contains 16 residues. The CDR3 sequence is CASSETRGQGGTEAFF. CDR3 DNA: TGTGCCAGCAGCGAGACCCGGGGACAGGGGGGAACTGAAGCTTTCTTT.

This chain links TRBV28 with TRBJ2-3, with TRBD2 identical over 15 bases. In germline, CDR1 is MDHEN, CDR2 SYDVKM. V trimming: 1 base; J trimming: 7 bases; junction bases outside the gene matches: 6. CDR3 length: 17 residues. CDR3: CASSLSGLAGGVNTQYF. CDR3 nucleotide sequence: TGTGCCAGCAGTTTATCGGGACTAGCGGGGGGCGTGAATACGCAGTATTTT.